This is a list of T cell receptor beta chains from one sample in a study of T-cell memory formation after mild COVID-19. TCRdb fed the 5' RACE reads into MiXCR, producing one record per CDR3 protein. This table has hundreds of thousands of distinct CDR3 sequences, around 15% appearing once. The sequenced sample was PBMCs or a T cell subset sorted from them (not recorded which). These receptors were collected from a young man who had mild COVID-19 (a few samples of this study predate the infection). Cell type and time point are not known. Each CDR3 is given with its conserved first and last residue. Each record gives: V gene, clone size, D gene, J gene, CDR3 protein, CDR3 DNA. The D gene is left open where the match is weak. The size entry is marked missing in some rows and otherwise reads once, few, many or a size class.

v_call: TRBV5-1; clone_size: .; d_call: .; j_call: TRBJ1-4; cdr3_aa: CASSPGQQVNEKLFF; cdr3_nt: TGCGCCAGCAGCCCAGGACAGCAGGTCAACGAAAAACTGTTTTTT
v_call: TRBV5-1; clone_size: few; d_call: TRBD1; j_call: TRBJ2-1; cdr3_aa: CASSLIPGGGVGQFF; cdr3_nt: TGCGCCAGCAGCTTGATTCCAGGGGGTGGCGTTGGGCAGTTCTTC
v_call: TRBV21-1; clone_size: few; d_call: .; j_call: TRBJ1-2; cdr3_aa: CASPVGDYGYTF; cdr3_nt: TGTGCCAGCCCGGTGGGGGACTATGGCTACACCTTC
v_call: TRBV7-9; clone_size: .; d_call: .; j_call: TRBJ2-1; cdr3_aa: CASSDRQGLNNEQFF; cdr3_nt: TGTGCCAGCAGCGACCGGCAGGGGCTTAACAATGAGCAGTTCTTC
v_call: TRBV7-9; clone_size: .; d_call: .; j_call: TRBJ2-3; cdr3_aa: CASSFGFITDTQYF; cdr3_nt: TGTGCCAGCAGCTTCGGGTTTATCACAGATACGCAGTATTTT
v_call: TRBV7-9; clone_size: few; d_call: TRBD1; j_call: TRBJ1-5; cdr3_aa: CASSDGTGSFLNQPQHF; cdr3_nt: TGTGCCAGCAGCGACGGGACAGGGTCGTTCCTTAATCAGCCCCAGCATTTT
v_call: TRBV29-1; clone_size: many; d_call: .; j_call: TRBJ2-7; cdr3_aa: CSVAGGSPYEQYF; cdr3_nt: TGCAGCGTTGCCGGGGGTTCTCCCTACGAGCAGTACTTC
v_call: TRBV3-1; clone_size: .; d_call: TRBD2; j_call: TRBJ2-3; cdr3_aa: CASSRVAGGSTDTQYF; cdr3_nt: TGTGCCAGCAGCCGCGTGGCGGGGGGGAGCACAGATACGCAGTATTTT
v_call: TRBV12-3/TRBV12-4; clone_size: .; d_call: .; j_call: TRBJ2-2; cdr3_aa: CASSSNRGSGTGELFF; cdr3_nt: TGTGCCAGCAGCTCTAATAGAGGGAGTGGCACCGGGGAGCTGTTTTTT
v_call: TRBV27; clone_size: few; d_call: .; j_call: TRBJ1-5; cdr3_aa: CASRGRFRQPQHF; cdr3_nt: TGTGCCAGCAGGGGGAGGTTTAGGCAGCCCCAGCATTTT
v_call: TRBV6-1; clone_size: few; d_call: TRBD2; j_call: TRBJ2-6; cdr3_aa: CASRRTSGAGANVLTF; cdr3_nt: TGTGCCAGCAGAAGGACTAGCGGGGCTGGGGCCAACGTCCTGACTTTC
v_call: TRBV27; clone_size: few; d_call: TRBD2; j_call: TRBJ2-2; cdr3_aa: CASRLRGGLTGELFF; cdr3_nt: TGTGCCAGCAGGTTGCGGGGGGGCCTCACCGGGGAGCTGTTTTTT
v_call: TRBV9; clone_size: few; d_call: .; j_call: TRBJ2-1; cdr3_aa: CASSVAPSRDNEQFF; cdr3_nt: TGTGCCAGCAGCGTAGCCCCCAGTCGGGACAATGAGCAGTTCTTC
v_call: TRBV3-1; clone_size: many; d_call: TRBD2; j_call: TRBJ2-5; cdr3_aa: CASSQGATSGGEETQYF; cdr3_nt: TGTGCCAGCAGCCAAGGTGCGACTAGCGGGGGAGAAGAGACCCAGTACTTC
v_call: TRBV4-2; clone_size: .; d_call: .; j_call: TRBJ1-3; cdr3_aa: CASSQVDNRALGPGNTIYF; cdr3_nt: TGTGCCAGCAGCCAAGTGGACAACAGGGCCCTGGGGCCTGGAAACACCATATATTTT
v_call: TRBV20-1; clone_size: .; d_call: .; j_call: TRBJ1-2; cdr3_aa: CSASTKENYGYTF; cdr3_nt: TGCAGTGCTAGTACGAAGGAAAACTATGGCTACACCTTC
v_call: TRBV6-1; clone_size: few; d_call: .; j_call: TRBJ1-1; cdr3_aa: CASSEDRDTEAFF; cdr3_nt: TGTGCCAGCAGTGAAGACAGGGACACTGAAGCTTTCTTT
v_call: TRBV5-8; clone_size: few; d_call: .; j_call: TRBJ1-2; cdr3_aa: CASSLAIGFANYGYTF; cdr3_nt: TGTGCCAGCAGCTTGGCCATCGGGTTTGCTAACTATGGCTACACCTTC
v_call: TRBV5-1; clone_size: .; d_call: .; j_call: TRBJ2-1; cdr3_aa: CASSFGGYNEQFF; cdr3_nt: TGCGCCAGCAGCTTTGGTGGGTACAATGAGCAGTTCTTC
v_call: TRBV29-1; clone_size: few; d_call: .; j_call: TRBJ2-2; cdr3_aa: CSVTLGTGELFF; cdr3_nt: TGCAGCGTTACCTTAGGGACCGGGGAGCTGTTTTTT
v_call: TRBV7-2; clone_size: .; d_call: TRBD1; j_call: TRBJ2-1; cdr3_aa: CASSREGANGINEQFF; cdr3_nt: TGTGCCAGCAGTCGTGAGGGGGCGAACGGGATCAATGAGCAGTTCTTC
v_call: TRBV29-1; clone_size: .; d_call: .; j_call: TRBJ2-1; cdr3_aa: CSVVLSNEQFF; cdr3_nt: TGCAGCGTTGTGCTTAGCAATGAGCAGTTCTTC
v_call: TRBV29-1; clone_size: .; d_call: .; j_call: TRBJ1-1; cdr3_aa: CSVDLNGVMNTEAFF; cdr3_nt: TGCAGCGTCGATCTAAACGGCGTGATGAACACTGAAGCTTTCTTT
v_call: TRBV12-3/TRBV12-4; clone_size: .; d_call: .; j_call: TRBJ2-2; cdr3_aa: CASTRVGVAGELFF; cdr3_nt: TGTGCCAGCACCCGGGTCGGGGTGGCCGGGGAGCTGTTTTTT
v_call: TRBV4-3; clone_size: many; d_call: TRBD2; j_call: TRBJ2-5; cdr3_aa: CASSSQRGGQETQYF; cdr3_nt: TGCGCCAGCAGCAGTCAACGCGGGGGTCAAGAGACCCAGTACTTC
v_call: TRBV5-1; clone_size: .; d_call: .; j_call: TRBJ2-1; cdr3_aa: CASSRPADSYNEQIF; cdr3_nt: TGCGCCAGCAGCCGTCCAGCGGACTCCTACAATGAGCAGATCTTC
v_call: TRBV30; clone_size: .; d_call: .; j_call: TRBJ2-5; cdr3_aa: CCGGLTFQETQYF; cdr3_nt: TGTTGCGGGGGCCTAACCTTCCAAGAGACCCAGTACTTC
v_call: TRBV7-2; clone_size: few; d_call: TRBD2; j_call: TRBJ2-1; cdr3_aa: CASSFLTSGYNEQFF; cdr3_nt: TGTGCCAGCAGCTTCCTGACTAGCGGGTACAATGAGCAGTTCTTC
v_call: TRBV20-1; clone_size: few; d_call: TRBD1; j_call: TRBJ1-1; cdr3_aa: CSAYDWDRVFAEAFF; cdr3_nt: TGCAGTGCCTACGATTGGGACAGGGTGTTCGCTGAAGCTTTCTTT
v_call: TRBV2; clone_size: few; d_call: TRBD1; j_call: TRBJ1-4; cdr3_aa: CAQQTDRGTKLFF; cdr3_nt: TGTGCCCAGCAGACCGACAGGGGGACAAAACTGTTTTTT
v_call: TRBV10-3; clone_size: few; d_call: .; j_call: TRBJ1-1; cdr3_aa: CAISEATVVMTRDTEAFF; cdr3_nt: TGTGCCATCAGTGAAGCCACGGTCGTAATGACCCGGGACACTGAAGCTTTCTTT
v_call: TRBV14; clone_size: many; d_call: .; j_call: TRBJ1-4; cdr3_aa: CASSQDTSREKLFF; cdr3_nt: TGTGCCAGCAGCCAGGACACATCGCGTGAAAAACTGTTTTTT
v_call: TRBV20-1; clone_size: few; d_call: .; j_call: TRBJ2-2; cdr3_aa: CSANQNTGELFF; cdr3_nt: TGCAGTGCTAATCAGAACACCGGGGAGCTGTTTTTT
v_call: TRBV6-1; clone_size: few; d_call: TRBD2; j_call: TRBJ2-5; cdr3_aa: CASSEFVLAGGETQYF; cdr3_nt: TGTGCCAGCAGTGAATTCGTACTAGCGGGAGGGGAGACCCAGTACTTC
v_call: TRBV6-5; clone_size: few; d_call: TRBD2; j_call: TRBJ2-5; cdr3_aa: CASSYSGRGGPQETQYF; cdr3_nt: TGTGCCAGCAGTTACTCTGGGCGGGGGGGCCCCCAGGAGACCCAGTACTTC
v_call: TRBV6-5; clone_size: .; d_call: .; j_call: TRBJ2-3; cdr3_aa: CASSYPGDPTDTQYF; cdr3_nt: TGTGCCAGCAGTTACCCGGGGGACCCCACAGATACGCAGTATTTT
v_call: TRBV6-2/TRBV6-3; clone_size: few; d_call: .; j_call: TRBJ2-7; cdr3_aa: CASSYDGGRQTYEQYF; cdr3_nt: TGTGCCAGCAGTTACGATGGGGGACGGCAGACCTACGAGCAGTACTTC
v_call: TRBV5-1; clone_size: .; d_call: .; j_call: TRBJ2-3; cdr3_aa: CASSLEGPPDTQYF; cdr3_nt: TGCGCCAGCAGCTTGGAGGGGCCCCCCGATACGCAGTATTTT
v_call: TRBV7-8; clone_size: .; d_call: .; j_call: TRBJ1-4; cdr3_aa: CASSQTTGGDNEKLFF; cdr3_nt: TGTGCCAGCAGCCAGACGACAGGAGGGGATAATGAAAAACTGTTTTTT
v_call: TRBV4-2; clone_size: once; d_call: .; j_call: TRBJ2-3; cdr3_aa: CASSQDKLVVPDTQYF; cdr3_nt: TGTGCCAGCAGCCAAGATAAGTTGGTCGTCCCAGATACGCAGTATTTT
v_call: TRBV20-1; clone_size: .; d_call: .; j_call: TRBJ1-5; cdr3_aa: CSARVTGGLQPQHF; cdr3_nt: TGCAGTGCTAGAGTTACCGGGGGGCTCCAGCCCCAGCATTTT
v_call: TRBV5-6; clone_size: once; d_call: TRBD2; j_call: TRBJ2-3; cdr3_aa: CASSLPIGGGADTQYF; cdr3_nt: TGTGCCAGCAGCTTGCCCATAGGCGGGGGGGCAGATACGCAGTATTTT
v_call: TRBV7-2; clone_size: .; d_call: TRBD2; j_call: TRBJ2-3; cdr3_aa: CASSPTSGGGADTQYF; cdr3_nt: TGTGCCAGCAGCCCGACTAGCGGGGGGGGTGCCGATACGCAGTATTTT
v_call: TRBV23-1; clone_size: .; d_call: TRBD1; j_call: TRBJ1-5; cdr3_aa: CASSHGDRGKPQHF; cdr3_nt: TGCGCCAGCAGTCATGGGGACAGGGGCAAGCCCCAGCATTTT
v_call: TRBV7-2; clone_size: many; d_call: .; j_call: TRBJ1-5; cdr3_aa: CASSSTDQPQHF; cdr3_nt: TGTGCCAGCAGCTCCACGGATCAGCCCCAGCATTTT
v_call: TRBV12-3/TRBV12-4; clone_size: few; d_call: TRBD2; j_call: TRBJ2-3; cdr3_aa: CASSPGLAGPDTQYF; cdr3_nt: TGTGCCAGCAGTCCGGGACTAGCGGGGCCAGATACGCAGTATTTT
v_call: TRBV4-2; clone_size: many; d_call: TRBD1; j_call: TRBJ2-3; cdr3_aa: CASSQDSSGGWSADTQYF; cdr3_nt: TGTGCCAGCAGCCAAGATAGTTCAGGGGGCTGGAGTGCAGATACGCAGTATTTT
v_call: TRBV10-2; clone_size: few; d_call: .; j_call: TRBJ1-6; cdr3_aa: CASSEWKAPLHF; cdr3_nt: TGCGCCAGCAGTGAGTGGAAGGCACCCCTCCACTTT
v_call: TRBV4-3; clone_size: .; d_call: .; j_call: TRBJ2-4; cdr3_aa: CASSQDPAFARPLAKNIQYF; cdr3_nt: TGCGCCAGCAGCCAAGACCCCGCCTTCGCGAGACCTTTAGCCAAAAACATTCAGTACTTC
v_call: TRBV4-2; clone_size: .; d_call: .; j_call: TRBJ1-2; cdr3_aa: CASSQEARVSDSYGYTF; cdr3_nt: TGTGCCAGCAGCCAAGAAGCACGGGTCTCGGACTCCTATGGCTACACCTTC
v_call: TRBV6-2/TRBV6-3; clone_size: few; d_call: .; j_call: TRBJ2-3; cdr3_aa: CASSYSIAEDTQYF; cdr3_nt: TGTGCCAGCAGTTACTCGATAGCGGAAGATACGCAGTATTTT